This entry lists 27 T cell receptor beta chains sequenced from one sample in a study of post-analysis software for immune sequencing data. General study results and limits: In patients, TRBV5-6, TRBV5-1 and TRBV20-1 belonged to five TRBV segments found more frequently than in controls.

What these receptors recognize is not known. Incorporated into the TCR beta cDNA libraries were unique molecular identifiers, which served to reduce PCR and sequencing biases. TCRdb re-derived calls from the PCR reads in MiXCR, one entry per CDR3 protein. The repertoire holds approximately 660,000 distinct CDR3 sequences, more than 50% seen once, with roughly 12% in the top ten. The sample comprised blood. These receptors were taken from a girl aged 2-15 years with multiple sclerosis.

V is TRBV20-1 and J is TRBJ2-3, with D possibly being TRBD2 (5 bases). CDR1 is DFQATT and CDR2 is SNEGSKA in the germline V gene (reference sequence). Trimming cost V 6 bases and J 5 bases, with 21 bases left between them. The CDR3 contains 15 residues. The CDR3 DNA is TGCAGTGCCACCCCTTGGACTGAGAAGGTAGATACGCAGTATTTT. As protein: CSATPWTEKVDTQYF.

V and J are TRBV3-1 and TRBJ2-7; D is unresolved. V lost 4 bases to trimming and J lost 6 bases, with 10 bases between them. CDR3 size: 12 residues. CDR1 LGHDT and CDR2 YNNKEL come from the germline V gene (reference sequence). The DNA for the CDR3 is TGTGCCAGCAGCCCAGGTCTCCGCGAGCAGTACTTC. This sequence encodes CASSPGLREQYF.

V gene TRBV7-2 combines with J gene TRBJ1-3; D not resolved. Trimming removed 5 bases at V and 4 bases at J, with 9 bases between. The CDR3 is made up of 13 amino acids. The germline V gene encodes CDR1 SGHTA and CDR2 FQGNSA. The CDR3 bases are TGTGCCAGCAGCACCCTGAAGGGAAACACCATATATTTT. It is translated as CASSTLKGNTIYF.

Comment on this clonotype: Compared with germline, one end of the junction differs, possibly owing to a read error. The gene calls are TRBV5-1 and TRBJ2-1; D might be TRBD2 (5 bases). The CDR3 sequence is 14 residues long. CDR1 and CDR2 from the germline V gene are SGHRS and YFSETQ. CDR3 sequence: CTSSLALADNEQFF. CDR3 DNA sequence: TGCACCAGCAGCTTGGCCCTAGCAGACAATGAGCAGTTCTTC.

This clonotype was seen just once. CDR3 sequence: CASTSPAGSPYEQYF. The CDR3 nucleotides are TGTGCCAGCACCTCGCCGGCAGGCTCGCCCTACGAGCAGTACTTC. The chain joins TRBV12-3 or TRBV12-4 to TRBJ2-1, with D hard to call. The DNA end is a closer match to TRBJ2-7, so the J assignment may be wrong. This CDR3 has 15 residues.

This chain uses TRBV7-9 with TRBJ1-5, with a possible D match to TRBD1 (5 bases). The V end was cut by 5 bases, the J end by 1 base, with 18 bases between. Germline-derived CDR1 and CDR2 are SEHNR and FQNEAQ (reference sequence). The CDR3 totals 17 residues. CDR3 residues: CASSRLPQGWSNQPQHF. CDR3 sequence (DNA): TGTGCCAGCAGCCGCCTCCCTCAGGGTTGGAGCAATCAGCCCCAGCATTTT.

The DNA for the CDR3 is TGTGCCAGCAGCTACCCCTTTAGCGGCGACAATGAGCAGTTCTTC. Translated: CASSYPFSGDNEQFF. The rearrangement joins TRBV11-2 to TRBJ2-1, with D perhaps TRBD2 (6 bases). CDR1 and CDR2 from the germline V gene are SGHAT and FQNNGV. Trimming took 4 bases from V and 5 from J, leaving 15 bases between them. The CDR3 loop spans 15 amino acids. Complete variable domain (other parts from reference TRBV11-2 and TRBJ2-1): EAGVAQSPRYKIIEKRQSVAFWCNPISGHATLYWYQQILGQGPKLLIQFQNNGVVDDSQLPKDRFSAERLKGVDSTLKIQPAKLEDSAVYLCASSYPFSGDNEQFFGPGTRLTVL.

The chain is built from TRBV6-6 and TRBJ1-2; the match to TRBD1 covers 8 bases. This CDR3 is 16 amino acids long. Germline V CDR1 and CDR2: MNHNY, SVGAGI (reference sequence). V gave up 6 bases and J gave up 0 bases; unmatched junction bases: 9. DNA for the CDR3: TGTGCCAGCAGGGTCGGGACAGGAGTAACTAACTATGGCTACACCTTC. It yields the protein CASRVGTGVTNYGYTF.

This chain links TRBV5-6 with TRBJ2-1; TRBD1 aligns across 9 bases. After removal of 1 base from V and 8 bases from J, the junction contained 4 bases not matched to a gene. This CDR3 has 14 residues. CDR1 and CDR2 (germline): SGHDT, YYEEEE. DNA of the CDR3: TGTGCCAGCAGCTTGACAGGGGGCCCCGATGAGCAGTTCTTC. Translation gives CASSLTGGPDEQFF. Complete variable domain (other parts from reference TRBV5-6 and TRBJ2-1): DAGVTQSPTHLIKTRGQQVTLRCSPKSGHDTVSWYQQALGQGPQFIFQYYEEEERQRGNFPDRFSGHQFPNYSSELNVNALLLGDSALYLCASSLTGGPDEQFFGPGTRLTVL.

This clonotype was detected a few times. The chain employs TRBV20-1 and TRBJ2-1; the match to TRBD2 covers 10 bases. V trimming: 4 bases; J trimming: 4 bases; junction bases outside the gene matches: 1. The CDR3 is 13 amino acids. The germline V gene has CDR1 DFQATT and CDR2 SNEGSKA (reference sequence). The CDR3 is CSATTSGYNEQFF. The CDR3, as DNA: TGCAGTGCTACGACTAGCGGGTACAATGAGCAGTTCTTC.

This chain joins TRBV20-1 and TRBJ1-6; no reliable D call. The V end was cut by 3 bases, the J end by 5 bases, with 8 bases between. CDR3 size: 13 residues. Germline assignment: CDR1 DFQATT and CDR2 SNEGSKA (reference sequence). The DNA of the CDR3 is TGCAGTGCTAGGGTCGTCGATAATTCACCCCTCCACTTT. It codes for CSARVVDNSPLHF.

There are a few counts of this clonotype. The CDR3 loop is CSVEDSGQGSVGYGYTF. The CDR3 DNA reads as TGCAGCGTTGAAGATAGCGGACAGGGAAGTGTAGGCTATGGCTACACCTTC. The rearrangement links TRBV29-1 to TRBJ1-2; the match to TRBD1 covers 8 bases. V shed 0 bases and J 4 bases; nucleotides not matched to a gene: 13. The V gene's germline CDR1 is SQVTM and CDR2 ANQGSEA. This CDR3 is built from 17 residues.

This clonotype was counted only a few times. CDR3 in amino acids: CASSVGQGPNQPQHF. CDR3 coding DNA: TGCGCCAGCAGCGTCGGACAGGGACCAAATCAGCCCCAGCATTTT. The chain combines TRBV5-1 with TRBJ1-5, with TRBD1 matching over 8 bases. Trimming cost V 4 bases and J 4 bases; bases outside gene matches: 7. Germline loops: CDR1 SGHRS, CDR2 YFSETQ. There are 15 residues in the CDR3.

This clonotype was picked up one time. The chain employs TRBV4-3 and TRBJ2-7; D ambiguous. There are 15 residues in the CDR3. Trimming took 0 bases from V and 3 from J, leaving 12 bases between them. Germline CDR1 reads LGHNA; CDR2 reads YSLEER. CDR3 DNA: TGCGCCAGCAGCCAAGATATGTCTAAGAACTACGAGCAGTACTTC. It encodes CASSQDMSKNYEQYF.

The chain carries TRBV12-3 or TRBV12-4 and TRBJ2-7; 7 bases are a match to TRBD2. Trimming removed 5 bases from V and 2 bases from J; junction bases left unmatched: 9. The CDR3 consists of 15 residues. CDR3 nucleotides: TGTGCCAGCAGTCCGAGCGGGGAGGGTCCCTACGAGCAGTACTTC. Protein sequence: CASSPSGEGPYEQYF.

In this sample, this clonotype turned up a few times. The chain links TRBV20-1 to TRBJ1-5; no reliable D call. Trimming took 1 base from V and 0 from J, leaving 7 bases between them. The CDR3 sequence is 14 residues long. Germline lookup yields CDR1 DFQATT and CDR2 SNEGSKA (reference sequence). CDR3 sequence reads: CSARAAYSNQPQHF. The CDR3 nucleotides are TGCAGTGCTAGAGCTGCATATAGCAATCAGCCCCAGCATTTT.

This chain uses TRBV20-1 with TRBJ2-4, with 8 positions matching TRBD1. The closer fit of TRBJ2-7 to the DNA end suggests the J call may be wrong. Germline V gene lookup returns CDR1 DFQATT and CDR2 SNEGSKA (reference sequence). The CDR3 is 12 residues long. For the CDR3, the DNA is TGCAGTGCTAAGGACAGGGTGGACGAGCAGTACTTC. Its translation is CSAKDRVDEQYF.

This clonotype was detected once. This chain uses TRBV5-1 with TRBJ2-1; D tentatively reads TRBD1 or TRBD2 (6 bases each). The J call is doubtful: the DNA matches TRBJ2-7 better. This CDR3 region has 12 residues. Germline V gene data show CDR1 as SGHRS and CDR2 as YFSETQ. The CDR3: CASSWRDNEQYF. CDR3 in DNA: TGCGCCAGCAGCTGGCGGGACAATGAGCAGTACTTC.

The chain uses TRBV4-1 and TRBJ1-2; a weak D match, TRBD1 (5 bases). Trimming removed 0 bases from V and 5 bases from J, with 13 bases in between. CDR3 size: 15 residues. CDR1 MGHRA and CDR2 YSYEKL come from the germline V gene. CDR3 in amino acids: CASSQDSGPFYGYTF. CDR3 DNA: TGCGCCAGCAGCCAAGATTCGGGGCCTTTTTATGGCTACACCTTC.

V usage is TRBV4-3 and J usage is TRBJ1-2, with D possibly matching TRBD1 (6 bases). CDR3 length equals 15 residues. From germline, CDR1 is LGHNA and CDR2 YSLEER. Trimming shortened V by 4 bases and J by 6 bases, and 18 bases separated the two germline ends. The CDR3 sequence: CASSRRGPPGDGYTF. The CDR3 coding sequence is TGCGCCAGCAGCCGCCGTGGTCCCCCAGGGGATGGCTACACCTTC.

The rearrangement joins TRBV7-8 to TRBJ2-1, with 10 positions matching TRBD2. Germline CDR1 and CDR2: SGHVS and FQNEAQ. V was clipped by 2 bases and J by 3 bases; unmatched bases: 4. This CDR3 has 16 amino acids. This chain's CDR3 is CASSLMGLAIYNEQFF. In DNA form, the CDR3 reads TGTGCCAGCAGCTTAATGGGACTAGCGATCTACAATGAGCAGTTCTTC.

The V gene is TRBV5-1, the J gene TRBJ2-7, with D tentatively TRBD1 or TRBD2 (5 bases each). The CDR3 has 15 amino acids. Trimming pared 1 base from V and 2 bases from J, leaving 13 bases between. Germline CDR1 is SGHRS and CDR2 is YFSETQ. The CDR3 region is CASSLTPGQTYEQYF. CDR3 coding DNA: TGCGCCAGCAGCTTGACCCCGGGGCAGACCTACGAGCAGTACTTC.

The chain has TRBV9 and TRBJ2-1; D uncertain. CDR3 length: 15 amino acids. Per germline, CDR1 SGDLS and CDR2 YYNGEE. With 4 bases removed from V and 3 bases from J, the gap between germline ends came to 14 bases. CDR3 in amino acids: CASSPSGDIYNEQFF. For the CDR3, the DNA is TGTGCCAGCAGCCCAAGTGGTGACATCTACAATGAGCAGTTCTTC.

The chain combines TRBV7-2 with TRBJ2-3; unclear D gene. The CDR3 sequence is 15 residues long. The V end was cut by 0 bases, the J end by 2 bases, with 9 bases between. Germline CDR1 is SGHTA and CDR2 is FQGNSA. The CDR3 DNA is TGTGCCAGCAGCTTAGCGGCGTTACACACAGATACGCAGTATTTT. Encoded protein: CASSLAALHTDTQYF.

This chain joins TRBV5-4 and TRBJ2-3, with D perhaps TRBD2 (5 bases). The V and J ends lost 4 bases and 4 bases respectively, with 22 bases between them. CDR1 SGHNT and CDR2 YYREEE come from the germline V gene (reference sequence). The CDR3 loop spans 17 amino acids. Written as DNA, the CDR3 is TGTGCCAGCAGCCCGGGCTCCCCAGCGGAAAGTCCAGATACGCAGTATTTT. This encodes CASSPGSPAESPDTQYF.

The sample holds a few counts of this clonotype. The genes are TRBV12-3 or TRBV12-4 and TRBJ2-7, with D tentatively TRBD1 or TRBD2 (6 bases each). V gave up 6 bases and J gave up 1 base, with 19 bases separating them. The CDR3 loop spans 16 amino acids. CDR3 sequence (DNA): TGTGCCAGCAGCCCTCAGGGGTCGGGGGAATCCTACGAGCAGTACTTC. Amino acids: CASSPQGSGESYEQYF.

The genes are TRBV20-1 and TRBJ1-1; no definite D call. Germline CDR1 DFQATT, CDR2 SNEGSKA (reference sequence). There are 14 residues in the CDR3. V was pared by 7 bases and J by 0 bases, with 15 bases between. The CDR3 nucleotides read TGCAGTGTTTTGGACGGTTCCATGAACACTGAAGCTTTCTTT. This translates into CSVLDGSMNTEAFF.